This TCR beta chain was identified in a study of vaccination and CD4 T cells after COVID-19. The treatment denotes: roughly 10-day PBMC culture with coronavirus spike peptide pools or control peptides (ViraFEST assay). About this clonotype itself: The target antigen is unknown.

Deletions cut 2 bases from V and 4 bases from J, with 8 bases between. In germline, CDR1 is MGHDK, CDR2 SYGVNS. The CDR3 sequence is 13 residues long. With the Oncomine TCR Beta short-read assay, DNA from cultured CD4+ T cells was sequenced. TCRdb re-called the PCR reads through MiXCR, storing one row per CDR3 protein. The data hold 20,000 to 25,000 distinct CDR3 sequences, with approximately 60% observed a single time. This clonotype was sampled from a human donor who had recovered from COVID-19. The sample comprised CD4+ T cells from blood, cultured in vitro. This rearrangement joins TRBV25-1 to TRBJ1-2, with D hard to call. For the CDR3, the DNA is TGTGCCAGCAGTGAAGATCCCCTCTATGGCTACACCTTC. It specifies CASSEDPLYGYTF.